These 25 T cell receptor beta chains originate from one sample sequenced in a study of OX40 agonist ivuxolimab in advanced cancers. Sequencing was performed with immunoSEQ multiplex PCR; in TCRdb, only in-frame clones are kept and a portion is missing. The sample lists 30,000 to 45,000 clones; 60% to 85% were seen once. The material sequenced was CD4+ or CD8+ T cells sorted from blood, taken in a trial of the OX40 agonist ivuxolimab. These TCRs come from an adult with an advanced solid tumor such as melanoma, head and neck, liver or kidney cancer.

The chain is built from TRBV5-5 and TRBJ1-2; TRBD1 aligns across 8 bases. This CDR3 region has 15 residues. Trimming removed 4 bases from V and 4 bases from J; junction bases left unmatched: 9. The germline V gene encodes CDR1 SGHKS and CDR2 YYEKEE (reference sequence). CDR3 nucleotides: TGTGCCAGCAGCGTGACAGGGGAGGTAGGCTATGGCTACACCTTC. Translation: CASSVTGEVGYGYTF.

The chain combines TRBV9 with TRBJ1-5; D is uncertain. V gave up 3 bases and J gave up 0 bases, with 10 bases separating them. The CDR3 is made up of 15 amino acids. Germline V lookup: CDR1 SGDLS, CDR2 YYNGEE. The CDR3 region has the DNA TGTGCCAGCAGCGCCGGACTCGGTAGCAATCAGCCCCAGCATTTT. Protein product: CASSAGLGSNQPQHF.

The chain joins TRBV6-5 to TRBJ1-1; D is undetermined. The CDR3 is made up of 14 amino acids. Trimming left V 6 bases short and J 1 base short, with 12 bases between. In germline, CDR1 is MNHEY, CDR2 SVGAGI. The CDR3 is CASRSRLENTEAFF. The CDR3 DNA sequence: TGTGCCAGCAGATCCAGACTCGAGAACACTGAAGCTTTCTTT.

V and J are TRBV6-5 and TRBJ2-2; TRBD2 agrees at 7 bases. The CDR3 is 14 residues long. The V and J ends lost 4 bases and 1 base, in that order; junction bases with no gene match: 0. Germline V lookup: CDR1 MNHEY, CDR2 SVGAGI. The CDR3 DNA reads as TGTGCCAGCAGTTCTAGCGGGAACACCGGGGAGCTGTTTTTT. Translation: CASSSSGNTGELFF.

This CDR3 reads CASSPGGGYNEQFF. The DNA for the CDR3 is TGTGCCAGCAGCCCAGGTGGTGGCTACAATGAGCAGTTCTTC. V gene TRBV7-9 combines with J gene TRBJ2-1; D unclear. The CDR3 length is 14 residues. V dropped 5 bases and J dropped 3 bases, with 11 bases sitting between them. CDR1 SEHNR and CDR2 FQNEAQ come from the germline V gene (reference sequence).

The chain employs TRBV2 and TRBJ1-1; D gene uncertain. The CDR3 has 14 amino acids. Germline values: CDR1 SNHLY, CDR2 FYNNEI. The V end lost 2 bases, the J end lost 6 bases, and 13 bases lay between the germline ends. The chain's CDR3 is CASSEKTIVPEAFF. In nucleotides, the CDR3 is TGTGCCAGCAGTGAAAAGACAATAGTGCCTGAAGCTTTCTTT. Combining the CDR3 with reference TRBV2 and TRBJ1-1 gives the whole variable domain EPEVTQTPSHQVTQMGQEVILRCVPISNHLYFYWYRQILGQKVEFLVSFYNNEISEKSEIFDDQFSVERPDGSNFTLKIRSTKLEDSAMYFCASSEKTIVPEAFFGQGTRLTVV.

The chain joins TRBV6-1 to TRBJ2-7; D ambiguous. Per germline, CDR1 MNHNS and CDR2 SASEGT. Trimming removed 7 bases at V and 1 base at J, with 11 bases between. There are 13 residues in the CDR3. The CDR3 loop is CASISTNSYEQYF. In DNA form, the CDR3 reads TGTGCCAGCATATCGACAAATTCCTACGAGCAGTACTTC.

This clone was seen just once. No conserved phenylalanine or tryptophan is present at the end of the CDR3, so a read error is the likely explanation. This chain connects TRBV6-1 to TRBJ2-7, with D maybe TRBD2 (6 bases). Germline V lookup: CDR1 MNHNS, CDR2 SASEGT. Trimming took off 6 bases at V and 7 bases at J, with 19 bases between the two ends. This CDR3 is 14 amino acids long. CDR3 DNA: TGTGCCAGCAGCCCCCGTTCCCTTAGCGGAGAGCAGTACTCC. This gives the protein CASSPRSLSGEQYS.

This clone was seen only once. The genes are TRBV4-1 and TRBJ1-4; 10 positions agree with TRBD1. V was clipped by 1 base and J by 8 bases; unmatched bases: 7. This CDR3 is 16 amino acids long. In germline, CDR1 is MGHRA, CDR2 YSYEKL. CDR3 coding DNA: TGCGCCAGCAGCCAAGGACGGGGGACAGGGGTCGAAAAACTGTTTTTT. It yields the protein CASSQGRGTGVEKLFF.

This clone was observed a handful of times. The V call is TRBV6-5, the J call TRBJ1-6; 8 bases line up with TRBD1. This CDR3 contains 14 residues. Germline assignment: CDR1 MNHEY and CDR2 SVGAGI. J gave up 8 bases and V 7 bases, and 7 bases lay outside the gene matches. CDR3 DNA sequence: TGTGCCAGCACTCGTCGGACAGGGCATTCACCCCTCCACTTT. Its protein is CASTRRTGHSPLHF.

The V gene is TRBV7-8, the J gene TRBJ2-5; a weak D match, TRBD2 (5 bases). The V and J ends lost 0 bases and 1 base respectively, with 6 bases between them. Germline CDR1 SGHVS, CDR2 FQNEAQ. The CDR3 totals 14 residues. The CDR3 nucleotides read TGTGCCAGCAGCTTAGCGCTAGCCCAAGAGACCCAGTACTTC. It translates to CASSLALAQETQYF. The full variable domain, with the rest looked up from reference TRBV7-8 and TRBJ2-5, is GAGVSQSPRYKVAKRGQDVALRCDPISGHVSLFWYQQALGQGPEFLTYFQNEAQLDKSGLPSDRFFAERPEGSVSTLKIQRTQQEDSAVYLCASSLALAQETQYFGPGTRLLVL.

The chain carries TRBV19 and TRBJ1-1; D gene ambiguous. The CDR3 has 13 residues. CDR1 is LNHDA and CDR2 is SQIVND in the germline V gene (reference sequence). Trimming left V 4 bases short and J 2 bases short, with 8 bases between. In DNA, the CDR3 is TGTGCCAGTAGTAGACTCATAAACACTGAAGCTTTCTTT. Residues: CASSRLINTEAFF.

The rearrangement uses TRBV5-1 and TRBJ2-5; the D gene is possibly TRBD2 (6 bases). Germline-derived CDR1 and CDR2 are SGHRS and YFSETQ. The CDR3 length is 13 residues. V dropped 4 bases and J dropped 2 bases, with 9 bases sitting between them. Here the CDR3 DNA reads TGCGCCAGCAGCCCGGGGGTTCAAGAGACCCAGTACTTC. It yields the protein CASSPGVQETQYF.

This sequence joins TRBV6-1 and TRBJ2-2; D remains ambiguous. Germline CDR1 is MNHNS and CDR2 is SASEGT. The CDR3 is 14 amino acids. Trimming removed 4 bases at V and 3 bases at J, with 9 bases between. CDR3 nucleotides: TGTGCCAGCAGTGTTGGTGGGTACACCGGGGAGCTGTTTTTT. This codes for CASSVGGYTGELFF.

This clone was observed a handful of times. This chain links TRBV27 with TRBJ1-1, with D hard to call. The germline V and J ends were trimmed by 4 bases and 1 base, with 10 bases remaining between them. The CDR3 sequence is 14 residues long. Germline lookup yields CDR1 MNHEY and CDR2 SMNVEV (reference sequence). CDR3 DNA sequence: TGTGCCAGCAGTTCCTTAGGACGGAACACTGAAGCTTTCTTT. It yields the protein CASSSLGRNTEAFF.

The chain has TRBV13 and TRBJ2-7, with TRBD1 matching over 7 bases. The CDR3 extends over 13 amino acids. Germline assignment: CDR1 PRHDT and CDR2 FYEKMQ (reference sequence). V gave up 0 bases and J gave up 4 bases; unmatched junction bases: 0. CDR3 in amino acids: CASSLGRGYEQYF. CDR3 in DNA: TGTGCCAGCAGCTTAGGCAGGGGGTACGAGCAGTACTTC.

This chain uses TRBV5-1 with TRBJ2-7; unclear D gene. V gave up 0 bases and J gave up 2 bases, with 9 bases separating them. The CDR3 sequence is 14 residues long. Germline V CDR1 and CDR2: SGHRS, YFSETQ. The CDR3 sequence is CASSLGTYTYEQYF. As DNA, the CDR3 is TGCGCCAGCAGCTTGGGGACCTATACCTACGAGCAGTACTTC.

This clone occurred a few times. The CDR3 coding sequence is TGTGCCAGCAACTGGGACGGGAAAGACAATGAGCAGTTCTTC. Its protein product is CASNWDGKDNEQFF. The V call is TRBV6-1, the J call TRBJ2-1; D possibly matches TRBD1 or TRBD2 (5 bases each). Per germline, CDR1 MNHNS and CDR2 SASEGT. Trimming left V 7 bases short and J 5 bases short, with 15 bases between. This CDR3 spans 14 amino acids.

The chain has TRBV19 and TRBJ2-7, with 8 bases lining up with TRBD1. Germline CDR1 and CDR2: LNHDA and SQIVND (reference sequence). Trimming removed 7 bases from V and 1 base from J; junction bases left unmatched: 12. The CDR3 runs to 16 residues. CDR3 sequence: CASILSRDRFSYEQYF. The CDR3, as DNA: TGTGCCAGTATCTTATCCCGGGACAGGTTTTCCTACGAGCAGTACTTC.

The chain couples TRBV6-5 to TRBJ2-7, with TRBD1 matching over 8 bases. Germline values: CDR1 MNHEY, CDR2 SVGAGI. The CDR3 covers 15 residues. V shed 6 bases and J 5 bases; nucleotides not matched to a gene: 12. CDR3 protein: CASRDRGQGGDEQYF. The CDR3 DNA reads TGTGCCAGCAGGGATAGAGGACAGGGAGGAGACGAGCAGTACTTC.

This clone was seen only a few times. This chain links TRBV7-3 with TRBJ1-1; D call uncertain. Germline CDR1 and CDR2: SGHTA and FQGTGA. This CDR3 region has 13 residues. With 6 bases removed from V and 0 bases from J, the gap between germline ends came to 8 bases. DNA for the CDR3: TGTGCCAGCAGTTTCACCATGAACACTGAAGCTTTCTTT. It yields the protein CASSFTMNTEAFF.

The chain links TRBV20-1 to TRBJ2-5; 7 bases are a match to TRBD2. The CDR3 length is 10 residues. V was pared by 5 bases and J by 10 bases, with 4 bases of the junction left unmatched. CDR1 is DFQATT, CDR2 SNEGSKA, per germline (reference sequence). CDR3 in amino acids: CSAEGRGQYF. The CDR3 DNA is TGCAGTGCTGAGGGGAGGGGCCAGTACTTC.

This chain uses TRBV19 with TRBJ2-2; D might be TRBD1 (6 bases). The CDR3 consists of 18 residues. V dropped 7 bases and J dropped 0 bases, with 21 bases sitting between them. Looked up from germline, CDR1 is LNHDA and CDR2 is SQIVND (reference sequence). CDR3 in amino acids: CASKYPLGGTPNTGELFF. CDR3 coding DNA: TGTGCCAGTAAATACCCGCTAGGGGGTACCCCGAACACCGGGGAGCTGTTTTTT.

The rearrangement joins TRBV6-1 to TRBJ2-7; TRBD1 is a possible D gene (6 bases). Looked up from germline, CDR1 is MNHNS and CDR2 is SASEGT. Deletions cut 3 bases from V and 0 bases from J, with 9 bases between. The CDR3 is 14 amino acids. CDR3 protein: CASSDQQGSYEQYF. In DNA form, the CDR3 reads TGTGCCAGCAGTGATCAACAGGGCTCCTACGAGCAGTACTTC.

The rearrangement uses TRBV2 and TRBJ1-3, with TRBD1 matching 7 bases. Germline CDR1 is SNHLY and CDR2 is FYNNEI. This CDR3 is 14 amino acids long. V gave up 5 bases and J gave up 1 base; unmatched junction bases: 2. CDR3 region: CASSQQGSGNTIYF. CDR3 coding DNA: TGTGCCAGCAGTCAACAGGGGTCTGGAAACACCATATATTTT.